The clone carrying this T cell receptor (beta chain) was detected many times. What it recognizes is unknown. TCR beta CDR3 regions were amplified from RNA transcripts. TCR CDR3 regions were first amplified by RT-PCR with HTBI primers. One entry per CDR3 protein, called by TCRdb with MiXCR from the multiplex PCR reads. The sample consists of around 540,000 distinct CDR3 sequences, 46% of them appearing once. Trimming left V 4 bases short and J 0 bases short, with 13 bases between. The CDR3 covers 16 residues. Germline values: CDR1 SGHVS, CDR2 FQNEAQ. The data were taken from a study of T cells in Graves' hyperthyroidism and ophthalmopathy. The study's findings and limits: Blood also held most thyroid clonotypes expanded beyond 0.001.

The TCR was taken from a woman younger than 30 with Graves' hyperthyroidism. The gene calls are TRBV7-8 and TRBJ1-5; D perhaps matches TRBD1 (5 bases). Source material: peripheral blood or thyroid tissue (not recorded which). The CDR3 is CASSSPTRDSNQPQHF. In DNA, the CDR3 is TGTGCCAGCAGCTCCCCAACCAGGGATAGCAATCAGCCCCAGCATTTT.